This paragraph covers one TCR beta chain sequence. Its antigen remains undetermined. Base-call qualities are not available, and no considerably larger clone is one nucleotide away. The sample's time point label, in plain terms: about 28 days (+/-7) after the second vaccine dose. AZD1222 recipients with second doses at about 4 weeks or about 12 weeks were pooled, because spike-specific TCR depth and breadth did not differ between schedules. The vaccinee samples were drawn from two UK trials, COV001 and COV002, one of which was a single-blind randomized controlled phase 2/3 trial testing AZD1222 (ChAdOx1 nCoV-19) in healthy adults. For TCRbeta chain sequencing, PBMC samples from trial participants were taken at day 0 and at day 28 after the second dose. The germline V gene provides CDR1 MNHEY and CDR2 SVGAGI. The CDR3 runs 14 residues from the cysteine to the phenylalanine. Solely the CDR3 DNA is kept, with 42 bases framed from the first base. Relative to germline, V is 6 bases shorter and J is 5 bases shorter, with 13 bases between their ends.

These data are taken from a study of T cell responses to AZD1222 COVID-19 vaccine (dated by TCRdb to about 2021). Regarding the complete study: TCR sequencing covered over 230 trial participants: about 210 given two doses of AZD1222 and around 25 given two doses of MenACWY control vaccine. Enrollment into the trials was organized by age into subgroups of 18-55, 56-69 and 70-plus years, and those subgroups contained approximately 160, 26 and 62 TCR-sequenced participants, respectively.

The CDR3 regions of human TCRbeta chains were analyzed by immunosequencing. The original pipeline was this. Repertoire TCRs were matched against a reference library of SARS-CoV-2-specific TCRs generated with the MIRA antigen-specificity platform. Breadth was defined as the fraction of unique TCRs that were SARS-CoV-2-associated, and depth was defined as the fraction of total T cells that were SARS-CoV-2-associated. Using the MIRA data, each spike-specific TCR was assigned both to the spike region to which the TCR was reactive and to a CD4 or CD8 class. Log10-transformed breadth and depth values were compared by one-way ANOVA with Sidak's multiple comparisons tests. TCRdb took over this immuneACCESS table, retaining in-frame rearrangements with V and J assigned. Such tables are incomplete; in checked studies, under half of the missing clones stem from an unresolved V gene, and the remainder is unexplained. The V and J calls and clone size come from that table; D and trimming were worked out from the DNA. The sample table lists approximately 81,000 clones, around four fifths of them with a count of one. Roughly 1.3% of the sample is in the top ten clones.

Broad study findings and their caveats: Because no day 14 peak-response samples were available, the repertoires could be characterized only after the peak T cell response. Vaccine-associated CD4 TCRs spanned the whole spike protein, with dominant responses in regions 160-218 and 743-854. Conclusions about previously exposed vaccinees are limited because only a handful of AZD1222 recipients were SARS-CoV-2 seropositive at baseline. A significant rise in spike-specific TCR breadth and depth was observed after two AZD1222 doses relative to day 0 and relative to MenACWY recipients. Reportedly, almost half of the unique spike-specific TCRs recognized epitopes lying outside the regions that are mutated in the B.1.351 and B.1.1.7 variants. The 56-69-year group was small, and its depth increase did not reach significance, likely because of low power. Most participants were white British and females outnumbered males, and the authors suggested that clonal diversity may have been underestimated.

Source: peripheral blood, taken 28 days after the second AZD1222 dose. The clonotype comes from an adult who received the AZD1222 COVID-19 vaccine. The chain was built from TRBV6-5 and TRBJ1-4; TRBD1 is a possible D gene, resting on 5 matching bases. The encoded CDR3 is CASSLQAMNEKLFF. The nucleotides are TGTGCCAGCAGCCTACAGGCGATGAATGAAAAACTGTTTTTT.